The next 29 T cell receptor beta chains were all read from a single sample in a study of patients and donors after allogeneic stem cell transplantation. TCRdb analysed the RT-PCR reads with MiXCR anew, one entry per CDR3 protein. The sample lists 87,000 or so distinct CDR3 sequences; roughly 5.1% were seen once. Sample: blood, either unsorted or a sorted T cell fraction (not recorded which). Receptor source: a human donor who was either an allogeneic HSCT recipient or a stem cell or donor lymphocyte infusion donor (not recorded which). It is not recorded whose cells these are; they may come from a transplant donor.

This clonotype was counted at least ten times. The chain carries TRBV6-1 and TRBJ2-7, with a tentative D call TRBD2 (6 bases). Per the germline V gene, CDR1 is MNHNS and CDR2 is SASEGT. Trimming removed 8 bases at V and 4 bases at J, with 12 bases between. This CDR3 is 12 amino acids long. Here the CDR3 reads CASGNSGYEQYF. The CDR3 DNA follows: TGTGCCAGCGGGAATAGCGGATACGAGCAGTACTTC.

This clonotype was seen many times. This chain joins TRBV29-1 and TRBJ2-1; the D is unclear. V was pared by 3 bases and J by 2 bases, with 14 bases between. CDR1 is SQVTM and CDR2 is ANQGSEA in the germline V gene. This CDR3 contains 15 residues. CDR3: CSVDIIGGPYNEQFF. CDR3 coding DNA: TGCAGCGTTGATATCATAGGCGGTCCCTACAATGAGCAGTTCTTC.

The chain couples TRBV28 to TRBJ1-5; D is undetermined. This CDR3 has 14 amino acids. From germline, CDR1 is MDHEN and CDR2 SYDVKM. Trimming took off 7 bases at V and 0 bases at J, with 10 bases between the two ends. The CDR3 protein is CASNSQNSNQPQHF. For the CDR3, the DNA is TGTGCCAGCAACTCACAGAATAGCAATCAGCCCCAGCATTTT.

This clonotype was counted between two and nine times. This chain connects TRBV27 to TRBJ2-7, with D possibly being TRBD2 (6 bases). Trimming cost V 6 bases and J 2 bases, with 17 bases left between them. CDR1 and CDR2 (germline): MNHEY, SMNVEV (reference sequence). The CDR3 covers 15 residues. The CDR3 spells CASSVGGGGTYEQYF. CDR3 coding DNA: TGTGCCAGCAGCGTAGGAGGTGGGGGGACCTACGAGCAGTACTTC.

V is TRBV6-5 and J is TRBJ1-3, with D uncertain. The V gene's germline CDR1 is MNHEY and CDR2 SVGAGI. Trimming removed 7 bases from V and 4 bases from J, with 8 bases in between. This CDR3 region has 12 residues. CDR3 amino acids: CASTGEGNTIYF. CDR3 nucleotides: TGTGCCAGCACTGGGGAGGGAAACACCATATATTTT.

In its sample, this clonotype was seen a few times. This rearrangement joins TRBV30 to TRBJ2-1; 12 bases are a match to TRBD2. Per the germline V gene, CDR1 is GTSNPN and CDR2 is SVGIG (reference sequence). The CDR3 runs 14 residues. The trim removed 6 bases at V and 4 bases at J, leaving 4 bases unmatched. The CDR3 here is CACRLAGEYNEQFF. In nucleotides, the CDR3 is TGTGCCTGCAGACTAGCGGGAGAGTACAATGAGCAGTTCTTC.

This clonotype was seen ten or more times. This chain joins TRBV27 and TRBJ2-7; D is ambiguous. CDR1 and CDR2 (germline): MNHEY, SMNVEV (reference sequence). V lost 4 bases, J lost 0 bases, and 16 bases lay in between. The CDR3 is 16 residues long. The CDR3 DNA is TGTGCCAGCAGTTCCCCCCTCCGAGGAAGCTCCTACGAGCAGTACTTC. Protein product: CASSSPLRGSSYEQYF.

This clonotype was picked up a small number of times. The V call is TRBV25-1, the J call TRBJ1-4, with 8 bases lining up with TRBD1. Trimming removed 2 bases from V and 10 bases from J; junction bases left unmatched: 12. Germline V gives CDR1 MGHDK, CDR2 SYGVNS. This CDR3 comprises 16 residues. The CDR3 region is CASSERGAGGIGKLFF. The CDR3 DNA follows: TGTGCCAGCAGTGAACGAGGGGCAGGGGGCATAGGAAAACTGTTTTTT.

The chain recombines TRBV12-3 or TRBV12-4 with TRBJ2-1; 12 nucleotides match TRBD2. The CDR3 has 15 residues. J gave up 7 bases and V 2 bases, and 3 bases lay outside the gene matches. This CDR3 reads CASSLLAGGHNEQFF. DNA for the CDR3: TGTGCCAGCAGTTTACTAGCGGGGGGGCATAATGAGCAGTTCTTC.

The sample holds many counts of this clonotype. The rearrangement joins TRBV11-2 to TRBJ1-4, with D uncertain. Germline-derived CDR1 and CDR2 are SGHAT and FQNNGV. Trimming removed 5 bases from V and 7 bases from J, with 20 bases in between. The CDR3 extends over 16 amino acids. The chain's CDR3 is CASSPIAGKRGEKLFF. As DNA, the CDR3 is TGTGCCAGCAGCCCTATAGCGGGGAAGCGTGGTGAAAAACTGTTTTTT. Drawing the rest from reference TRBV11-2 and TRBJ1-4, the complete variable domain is EAGVAQSPRYKIIEKRQSVAFWCNPISGHATLYWYQQILGQGPKLLIQFQNNGVVDDSQLPKDRFSAERLKGVDSTLKIQPAKLEDSAVYLCASSPIAGKRGEKLFFGSGTQLSVL.

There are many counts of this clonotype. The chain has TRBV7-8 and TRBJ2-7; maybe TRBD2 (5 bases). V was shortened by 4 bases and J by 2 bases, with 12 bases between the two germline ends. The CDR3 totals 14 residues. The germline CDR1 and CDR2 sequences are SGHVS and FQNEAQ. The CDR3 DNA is TGTGCCAGCAGCTACCGGGAAAGAACCTACGAGCAGTACTTC. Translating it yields CASSYRERTYEQYF. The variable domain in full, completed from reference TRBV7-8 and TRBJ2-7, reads GAGVSQSPRYKVAKRGQDVALRCDPISGHVSLFWYQQALGQGPEFLTYFQNEAQLDKSGLPSDRFFAERPEGSVSTLKIQRTQQEDSAVYLCASSYRERTYEQYFGPGTRLTVT.

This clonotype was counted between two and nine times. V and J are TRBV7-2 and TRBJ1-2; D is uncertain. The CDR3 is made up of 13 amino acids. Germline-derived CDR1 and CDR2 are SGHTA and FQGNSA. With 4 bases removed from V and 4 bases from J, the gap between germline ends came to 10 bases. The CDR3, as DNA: TGTGCCAGCAGCTCTGGAATAGGCTATGGCTACACCTTC. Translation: CASSSGIGYGYTF.

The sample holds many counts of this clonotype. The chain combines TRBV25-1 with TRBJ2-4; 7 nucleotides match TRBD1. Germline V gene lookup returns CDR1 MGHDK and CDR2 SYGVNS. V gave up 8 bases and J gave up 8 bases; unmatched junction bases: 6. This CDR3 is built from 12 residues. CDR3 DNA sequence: TGTGCCAGCCAAGACAGGGCAGACATTCAGTACTTC. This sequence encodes CASQDRADIQYF.

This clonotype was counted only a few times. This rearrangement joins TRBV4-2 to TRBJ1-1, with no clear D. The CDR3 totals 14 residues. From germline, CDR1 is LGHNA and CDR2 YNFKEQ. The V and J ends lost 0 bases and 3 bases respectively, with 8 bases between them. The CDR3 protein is CASSQDPEHTEAFF. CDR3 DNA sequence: TGTGCCAGCAGCCAAGATCCAGAGCACACTGAAGCTTTCTTT.

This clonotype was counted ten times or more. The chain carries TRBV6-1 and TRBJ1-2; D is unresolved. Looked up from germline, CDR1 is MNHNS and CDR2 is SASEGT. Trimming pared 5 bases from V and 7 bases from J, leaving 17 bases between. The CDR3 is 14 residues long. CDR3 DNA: TGTGCCAGCAGTAGGGCCGGTGTTTTCGGTGGCTACACCTTC. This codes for CASSRAGVFGGYTF.

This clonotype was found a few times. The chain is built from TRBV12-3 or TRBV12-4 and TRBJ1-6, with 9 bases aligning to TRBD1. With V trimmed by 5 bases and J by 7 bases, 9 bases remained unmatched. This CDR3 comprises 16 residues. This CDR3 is CASSLWDRVRNSPLHF. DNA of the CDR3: TGTGCCAGCAGTCTCTGGGACAGGGTTAGAAATTCACCCCTCCACTTT.

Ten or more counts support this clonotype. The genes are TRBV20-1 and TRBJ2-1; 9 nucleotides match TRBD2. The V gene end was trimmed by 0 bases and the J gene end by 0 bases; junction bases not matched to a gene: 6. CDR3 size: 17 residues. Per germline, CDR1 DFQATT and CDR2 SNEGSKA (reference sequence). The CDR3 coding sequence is TGCAGTGCTAGAGATGCTAGCGGGGCTCGCTCCTACAATGAGCAGTTCTTC. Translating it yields CSARDASGARSYNEQFF.

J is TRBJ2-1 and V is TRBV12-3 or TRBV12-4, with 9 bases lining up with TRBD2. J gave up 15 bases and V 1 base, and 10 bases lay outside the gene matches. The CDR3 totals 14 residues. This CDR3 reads CASSLGLAGTSTFF. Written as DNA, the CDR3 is TGTGCCAGCAGTTTAGGGCTAGCGGGGACTTCTACGTTCTTC.

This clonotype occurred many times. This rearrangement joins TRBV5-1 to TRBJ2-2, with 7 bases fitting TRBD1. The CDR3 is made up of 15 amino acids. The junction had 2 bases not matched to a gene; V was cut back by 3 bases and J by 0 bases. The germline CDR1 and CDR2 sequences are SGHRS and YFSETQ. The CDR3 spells CASSSGQANTGELFF. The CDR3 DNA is TGCGCCAGCAGCTCAGGACAGGCGAACACCGGGGAGCTGTTTTTT.

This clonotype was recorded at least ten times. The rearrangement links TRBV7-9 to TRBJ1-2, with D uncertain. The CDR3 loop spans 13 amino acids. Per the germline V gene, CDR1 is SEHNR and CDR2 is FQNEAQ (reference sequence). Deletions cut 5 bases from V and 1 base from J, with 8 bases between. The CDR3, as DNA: TGTGCCAGCAGCCATGGGAATAACTATGGCTACACCTTC. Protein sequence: CASSHGNNYGYTF.

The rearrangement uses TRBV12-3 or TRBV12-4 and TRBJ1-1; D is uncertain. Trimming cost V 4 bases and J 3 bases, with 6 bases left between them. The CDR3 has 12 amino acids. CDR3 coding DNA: TGTGCCAGCAGTTGGGGAGACACTGAAGCTTTCTTT. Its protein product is CASSWGDTEAFF.

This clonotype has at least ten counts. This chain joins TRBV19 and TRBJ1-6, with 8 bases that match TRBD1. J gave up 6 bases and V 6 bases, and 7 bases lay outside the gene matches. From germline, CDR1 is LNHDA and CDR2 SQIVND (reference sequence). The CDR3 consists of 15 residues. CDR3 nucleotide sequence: TGTGCCAGTAGCCTCGGACAGGGTTTTAATTCACCCCTCCACTTT. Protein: CASSLGQGFNSPLHF.

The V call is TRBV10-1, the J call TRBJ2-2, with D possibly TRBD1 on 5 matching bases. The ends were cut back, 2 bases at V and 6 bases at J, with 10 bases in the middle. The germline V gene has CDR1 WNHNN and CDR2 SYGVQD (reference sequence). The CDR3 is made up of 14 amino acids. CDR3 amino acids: CASSENVGAGELFF. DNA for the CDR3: TGCGCCAGCAGTGAGAATGTAGGGGCCGGGGAGCTGTTTTTT.

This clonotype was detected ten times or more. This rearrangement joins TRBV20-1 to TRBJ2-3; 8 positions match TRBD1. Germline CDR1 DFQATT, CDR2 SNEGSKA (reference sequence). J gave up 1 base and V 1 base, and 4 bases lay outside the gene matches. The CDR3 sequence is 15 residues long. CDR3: CSARGGTGGTDTQYF. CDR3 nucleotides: TGCAGTGCTAGAGGGGGGACAGGAGGCACAGATACGCAGTATTTT.

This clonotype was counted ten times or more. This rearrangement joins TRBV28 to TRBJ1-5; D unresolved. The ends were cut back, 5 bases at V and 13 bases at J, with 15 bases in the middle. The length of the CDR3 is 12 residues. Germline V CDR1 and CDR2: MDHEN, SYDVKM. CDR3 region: CASSTGLSRQHF. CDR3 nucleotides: TGTGCCAGCAGTACCGGACTAAGCAGGCAGCATTTT.

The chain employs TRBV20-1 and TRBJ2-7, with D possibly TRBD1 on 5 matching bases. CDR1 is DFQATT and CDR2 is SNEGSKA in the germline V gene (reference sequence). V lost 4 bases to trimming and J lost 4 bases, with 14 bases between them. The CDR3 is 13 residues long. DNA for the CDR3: TGCAGTGCTATCCCCGACAGCATTTACGAGCAGTACTTC. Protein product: CSAIPDSIYEQYF.

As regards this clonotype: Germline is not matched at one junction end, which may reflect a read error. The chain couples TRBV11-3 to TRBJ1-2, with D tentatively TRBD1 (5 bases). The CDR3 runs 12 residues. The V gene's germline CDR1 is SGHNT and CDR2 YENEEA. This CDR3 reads CASSGYSGTVSF. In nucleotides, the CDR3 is TGTGCCAGCAGCGGTTATAGTGGGACGGTCAGCTTC.

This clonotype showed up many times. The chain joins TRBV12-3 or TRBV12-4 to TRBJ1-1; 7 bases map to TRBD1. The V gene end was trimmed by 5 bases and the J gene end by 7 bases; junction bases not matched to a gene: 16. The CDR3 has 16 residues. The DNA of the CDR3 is TGTGCCAGCAGTCCTAACTGGAGGGGGCCTTCGGGTGAAGCTTTCTTT. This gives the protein CASSPNWRGPSGEAFF.

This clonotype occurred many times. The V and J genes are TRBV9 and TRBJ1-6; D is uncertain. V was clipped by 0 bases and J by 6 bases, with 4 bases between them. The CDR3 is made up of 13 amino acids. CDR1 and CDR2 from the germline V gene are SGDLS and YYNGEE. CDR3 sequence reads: CASSVGPNSPLHF. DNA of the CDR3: TGTGCCAGCAGCGTAGGGCCTAATTCACCCCTCCACTTT.